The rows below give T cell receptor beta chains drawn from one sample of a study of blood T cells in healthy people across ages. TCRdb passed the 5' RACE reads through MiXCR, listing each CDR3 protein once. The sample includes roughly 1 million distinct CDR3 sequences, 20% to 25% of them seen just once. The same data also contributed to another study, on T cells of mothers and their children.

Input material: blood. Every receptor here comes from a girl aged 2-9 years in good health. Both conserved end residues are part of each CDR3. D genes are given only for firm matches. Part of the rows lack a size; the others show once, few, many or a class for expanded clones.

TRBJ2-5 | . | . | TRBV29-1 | TGCAGCGTTAAAAGGTGGCGGGGGCTCCAAGAGACCCAGTACTTC | CSVKRWRGLQETQYF
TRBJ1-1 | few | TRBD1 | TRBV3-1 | TGTGCCAGCAGCCAAGATGGGGCAGGGGGCTTGAACACTGAAGCTTTCTTT | CASSQDGAGGLNTEAFF
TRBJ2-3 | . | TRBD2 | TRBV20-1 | TGCAGTGCTAGAGATCCTGACGACACATCACTAGCGGAGGGATGGGGGGCAGATACGCAGTATTTT | CSARDPDDTSLAEGWGADTQYF
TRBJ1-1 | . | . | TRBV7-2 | TGTGCCAGCAGTCGAAATCAGGGGATTGTTGAAGCTTTCTTT | CASSRNQGIVEAFF
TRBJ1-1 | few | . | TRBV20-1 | TGCAGTGCTACACACTCACAGAACACTGAAGCTTTCTTT | CSATHSQNTEAFF
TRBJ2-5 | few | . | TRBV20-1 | TGCAGTGCTAGCTGGACAGTTCTCCAAGAGACCCAGTACTTC | CSASWTVLQETQYF
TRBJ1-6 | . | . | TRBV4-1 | TGCGCCAGCAGCCAAGAGGGGAATTCACCCCTCCACTTT | CASSQEGNSPLHF
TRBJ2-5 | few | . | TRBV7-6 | TGTGCCAGCAGCTCCCGGCGTGGAGAGACCCAGTACTTC | CASSSRRGETQYF
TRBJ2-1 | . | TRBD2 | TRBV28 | TGTGCCAGCAGTCCCTCTAGCGGGAGCTTGAATGAGCAGTTCTTC | CASSPSSGSLNEQFF
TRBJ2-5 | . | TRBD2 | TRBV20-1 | TGCAGTGTTCCAGCGGGAGGGCCCGAGGAGACCCAGTACTTC | CSVPAGGPEETQYF
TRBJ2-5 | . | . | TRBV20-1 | TGCAGTGCTAGAGATTGGTGGGACGAACAAGAGACCCAGTACTTC | CSARDWWDEQETQYF
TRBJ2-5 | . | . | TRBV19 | TGTGCCAGTAGTGTTTCCCCAGGGGAAGAGACCCAGTACTTC | CASSVSPGEETQYF
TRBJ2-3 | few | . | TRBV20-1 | TGCAGTGCTAGACAACAGGTCCGCGGAGATACGCAGTATTTT | CSARQQVRGDTQYF
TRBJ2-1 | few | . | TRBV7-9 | TGTGCCAGCAGCTTAAGTGGACGGGGCTCCTACAATGAGCAGTTCTTC | CASSLSGRGSYNEQFF
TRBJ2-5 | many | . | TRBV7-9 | TGTGCCAGCAGCCCCCCGGCGGGAGAGACCCAGTACTTC | CASSPPAGETQYF
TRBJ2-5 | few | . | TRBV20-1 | TGCAGTGCCCCATTGCTGGAAGAGACCCAGTACTTC | CSAPLLEETQYF
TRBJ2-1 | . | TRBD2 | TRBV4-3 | TGCGCCAGCAGCCAAGGACTAGCGGGGGGCCCGGAGCAGTTCTTC | CASSQGLAGGPEQFF
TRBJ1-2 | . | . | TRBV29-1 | TGCAGCGTTGAGGCAACGACTAACTATGGCTACACCTTC | CSVEATTNYGYTF